These 25 T cell receptor beta chains were all obtained from the same sample, sequenced in a study of T cell responses to AZD1222 COVID-19 vaccine. The assay was immunoSEQ multiplex PCR, and TCRdb's table has in-frame clones only and misses some. Of some 120,000 clones detected, 93% appear once; the ten largest clones hold more than 2.5%. Sequences were derived from peripheral blood, sampled on day 0 of AZD1222 vaccination. The receptors were gathered from an adult in good health.

The rearrangement uses TRBV5-1 and TRBJ2-5; 8 bases are shared with TRBD1. This CDR3 is 15 amino acids long. The junction had 13 bases not matched to a gene; V was cut back by 4 bases and J by 8 bases. Germline V gene sequence: CDR1 SGHRS, CDR2 YFSETQ. The CDR3 loop is CASSRSGQDDGTQYF. DNA for the CDR3: TGCGCCAGCAGCAGGTCGGGACAGGACGACGGTACCCAGTACTTC.

In regard to this clone: This same CDR3 is encoded by further DNA sequences in the sample. The rearrangement joins TRBV5-1 to TRBJ1-5; D not resolved. Trimming stripped 0 bases from V and 2 bases from J, with 6 bases between. CDR1 is SGHRS, CDR2 YFSETQ, per germline. The CDR3 consists of 14 residues. CDR3 amino acids: CASSLAPGNQPQHF. The CDR3 DNA sequence: TGCGCCAGCAGCTTGGCCCCTGGCAATCAGCCCCAGCATTTT.

V gene TRBV3-1 (or the pseudogene TRBV3-2) combines with J gene TRBJ1-6; D possibly corresponds to TRBD1 (5 bases). Germline V CDR1 and CDR2: LGHDT, YNNKEL (reference sequence). This CDR3 is 15 amino acids long. The germline V and J ends were trimmed by 1 base and 6 bases, with 10 bases remaining between them. The CDR3 protein is CASSQVGGTNSPLHF. The CDR3 DNA sequence: TGTGCCAGCAGCCAAGTGGGGGGAACTAATTCACCCCTCCACTTT.

V usage is TRBV6-5 and J usage is TRBJ1-2; no definite D call. V dropped 5 bases and J dropped 4 bases, with 8 bases sitting between them. This CDR3 comprises 12 residues. Germline V CDR1 and CDR2: MNHEY, SVGAGI. DNA for the CDR3: TGTGCCAGCAGTCTAGGCGGCTATGGCTACACCTTC. This sequence encodes CASSLGGYGYTF.

CDR3 nucleotides: TGTGCCAGCAGTTACTATGCTAGGGAGCAGTTCTTC. This sequence encodes CASSYYAREQFF. The chain recombines TRBV6-6 with TRBJ2-1; D remains ambiguous. This CDR3 has 12 residues. V lost 1 base and J lost 10, with 8 bases in between. Germline V CDR1 and CDR2: MNHNY, SVGAGI (reference sequence).

The genes are TRBV28 and TRBJ1-5; 10 bases are shared with TRBD1. CDR1 and CDR2 from the germline V gene are MDHEN and SYDVKM. J lost 2 bases, V lost 6 bases, and 4 bases had no gene match. CDR3 length: 15 residues. The CDR3 DNA is TGTGCCAGCAGGACAGGGGGCTCGGGCAATCAGCCCCAGCATTTT. Protein sequence: CASRTGGSGNQPQHF.

The chain couples TRBV28 to TRBJ2-3, with a tentative D call TRBD1 (7 bases). Trimming left V 6 bases short and J 4 bases short, with 17 bases between. The CDR3 covers 15 residues. Germline V gene data show CDR1 as MDHEN and CDR2 as SYDVKM. The CDR3 DNA sequence: TGTGCCAGCAGCTCCCGGGGGACAGCCGCAGATACGCAGTATTTT. It specifies CASSSRGTAADTQYF.

V usage is TRBV7-9 and J usage is TRBJ1-3; D gene uncertain. CDR1 is SEHNR and CDR2 is FQNEAQ in the germline V gene (reference sequence). The V end lost 3 bases, the J end lost 4 bases, and 10 bases lay between the germline ends. The CDR3 covers 14 residues. The CDR3 spells CASSFGGSGNTIYF. CDR3 nucleotide sequence: TGTGCCAGCAGCTTTGGAGGTTCAGGAAACACCATATATTTT.

The rearrangement links TRBV2 to TRBJ1-2; possible D gene TRBD1, 6 bases. Germline V gene data show CDR1 as SNHLY and CDR2 as FYNNEI. V lost 6 bases to trimming and J lost 2 bases, with 16 bases between them. CDR3 size: 15 residues. CDR3 DNA sequence: TGTGCCAGCAGCAGAAAGTGGGACATGAACTATGGCTACACCTTC. Protein product: CASSRKWDMNYGYTF. The full variable domain, with the rest looked up from reference TRBV2 and TRBJ1-2, is EPEVTQTPSHQVTQMGQEVILRCVPISNHLYFYWYRQILGQKVEFLVSFYNNEISEKSEIFDDQFSVERPDGSNFTLKIRSTKLEDSAMYFCASSRKWDMNYGYTFGSGTRLTVV.

This rearrangement joins TRBV14 to TRBJ2-1; D is ambiguous. The germline V gene encodes CDR1 SGHDN and CDR2 FVKESK. Trimming removed 4 bases at V and 6 bases at J, with 10 bases between. CDR3 length: 13 residues. The CDR3 bases are TGTGCCAGCAGCCGCCTCGACCTCAATGAGCAGTTCTTC. It translates to CASSRLDLNEQFF.

The CDR3: CASGIPGPRSYNEQFF. The CDR3 nucleotides read TGTGCCAGCGGCATTCCGGGACCGAGATCCTACAATGAGCAGTTCTTC. V is TRBV2 and J is TRBJ2-1; D is perhaps TRBD1 or TRBD2 (5 bases each). Germline assignment: CDR1 SNHLY and CDR2 FYNNEI. This CDR3 has 16 amino acids. Trimming removed 8 bases at V and 1 base at J, with 18 bases between. The full variable domain, rest sourced from reference TRBV2 and TRBJ2-1, is EPEVTQTPSHQVTQMGQEVILRCVPISNHLYFYWYRQILGQKVEFLVSFYNNEISEKSEIFDDQFSVERPDGSNFTLKIRSTKLEDSAMYFCASGIPGPRSYNEQFFGPGTRLTVL.

This chain joins TRBV5-4 and TRBJ2-3; D is unresolved. The CDR3 has 15 residues. Germline values: CDR1 SGHNT, CDR2 YYREEE (reference sequence). Trimming pared 0 bases from V and 0 bases from J, leaving 8 bases between. The CDR3 coding sequence is TGTGCCAGCAGCTTGGCGGGTCCTAGCACAGATACGCAGTATTTT. Its translation: CASSLAGPSTDTQYF.

The rearrangement uses TRBV7-8 and TRBJ1-2, with TRBD1 as a possible D gene (5 bases). Trimming took off 5 bases at V and 6 bases at J, with 16 bases between the two ends. The length of the CDR3 is 14 residues. Germline V gene sequence: CDR1 SGHVS, CDR2 FQNEAQ. The CDR3 DNA follows: TGTGCCAGCAGCCCGATTACGGGGCCGAATGGCTACACCTTC. This sequence encodes CASSPITGPNGYTF.

The rearrangement uses TRBV12-3 or TRBV12-4 and TRBJ2-2, with TRBD2 as a possible D gene (5 bases). The CDR3 spans 11 residues. V shed 3 bases and J shed 11 bases, with 7 bases lying between them. The CDR3 DNA follows: TGTGCCAGCAGTTTGGGAGTAGAGCTGTTTTTT. Amino acid sequence: CASSLGVELFF.

This clone was observed once. J is TRBJ1-5 and V is TRBV28; 7 bases fit TRBD1. Looked up from germline, CDR1 is MDHEN and CDR2 is SYDVKM. V lost 6 bases, J lost 6 bases, and 17 bases stayed unmatched. CDR3 length: 17 residues. CDR3 region: CASSNRVQTGVFQPQHF. The CDR3 DNA sequence: TGTGCCAGCAGCAACCGGGTTCAAACAGGGGTCTTTCAGCCCCAGCATTTT.

This chain uses TRBV7-9 with TRBJ1-1; 7 bases fit TRBD1. The CDR3 loop spans 17 amino acids. The ends lost 2 bases at V and 6 bases at J; junction bases unmatched: 15. CDR1 is SEHNR, CDR2 FQNEAQ, per germline (reference sequence). The CDR3 nucleotides are TGTGCCAGCAGCTTAAGAGGACAGGCTCCCTTTTGGTCTGAAGCTTTCTTT. This translates into CASSLRGQAPFWSEAFF.

The chain combines TRBV6-5 with TRBJ2-7; 8 bases fit TRBD1. V lost 2 bases, J lost 5 bases, and 8 bases stayed unmatched. This CDR3 has 15 amino acids. In germline, CDR1 is MNHEY, CDR2 SVGAGI. Here the CDR3 DNA reads TGTGCCAGCAGTTACCCCGGACAGGGAAGTCACGAGCAGTACTTC. Residues: CASSYPGQGSHEQYF.

V is TRBV28 and J is TRBJ2-3; 8 bases are a match to TRBD2. CDR1 and CDR2 from the germline V gene are MDHEN and SYDVKM. The CDR3 has 17 amino acids. V lost 4 bases, J lost 0 bases, and 9 bases stayed unmatched. The CDR3 is CASSSGGASFSTDTQYF. The CDR3, as DNA: TGTGCCAGCAGTTCCGGGGGGGCGAGTTTTAGCACAGATACGCAGTATTTT.

The genes are TRBV30 and TRBJ1-5, with unresolved D. CDR1 GTSNPN and CDR2 SVGIG come from the germline V gene (reference sequence). The length of the CDR3 is 15 residues. V lost 1 base and J lost 1, with 11 bases in between. The CDR3 region has the DNA TGTGCCTGGAGTGCCCTACTTGGGAGCAATCAGCCCCAGCATTTT. It specifies CAWSALLGSNQPQHF. Filled out from reference TRBV30 and TRBJ1-5, the complete variable domain reads SQTIHQWPATLVQPVGSPLSLECTVEGTSNPNLYWYRQAAGRGLQLLFYSVGIGQISSEVPQNLSASRPQDRQFILSSKKLLLSDSGFYLCAWSALLGSNQPQHFGDGTRLSIL.

This chain connects TRBV25-1 to TRBJ2-2, with TRBD1 as a possible D gene (6 bases). This CDR3 comprises 12 residues. Per the germline V gene, CDR1 is MGHDK and CDR2 is SYGVNS. The V end lost 7 bases, the J end lost 6 bases, and 9 bases lay between the germline ends. The DNA of the CDR3 is TGTGCCAGCACCACAGGGTCCGGGGAGCTGTTTTTT. Translation gives CASTTGSGELFF.

Points on this clone: Other DNA sequences of this sample code for an identical CDR3. The rearrangement joins TRBV18 to TRBJ1-1, with D unresolved. Germline-derived CDR1 and CDR2 are KGHSH and LQKENI. The V end lost 2 bases, the J end lost 5 bases, and 6 bases lay between the germline ends. The CDR3 covers 12 residues. CDR3 in amino acids: CASSPAGTEAFF. The CDR3 nucleotides are TGTGCCAGCTCACCAGCGGGGACTGAAGCTTTCTTT.

The rearrangement links TRBV5-1 to TRBJ2-6; D ambiguous. V shed 0 bases and J shed 4 bases, with 8 bases lying between them. The CDR3 consists of 15 residues. Germline assignment: CDR1 SGHRS and CDR2 YFSETQ. CDR3 sequence reads: CASSLVASGANVLTF. The CDR3 DNA sequence: TGCGCCAGCAGCTTGGTGGCCTCGGGGGCCAACGTCCTGACTTTC.

With regard to this clone: This specimen includes other DNA sequences encoding the same CDR3. The V and J genes are TRBV28 and TRBJ1-1; unclear D gene. This CDR3 region has 11 residues. Germline values: CDR1 MDHEN, CDR2 SYDVKM. With 5 bases removed from V and 5 bases from J, the gap between germline ends came to 6 bases. The CDR3 is CASSPRTEAFF. The CDR3 DNA reads TGTGCCAGCAGTCCGAGGACTGAAGCTTTCTTT.

DNA for the CDR3: TGTGCCAGCAGCGTAGGCAGAAACAATCAGCCCCAGCATTTT. This encodes CASSVGRNNQPQHF. V gene TRBV9 combines with J gene TRBJ1-5; the D is unclear. Germline CDR1 and CDR2: SGDLS and YYNGEE. The V end was cut by 0 bases, the J end by 3 bases, with 7 bases between. The CDR3 covers 14 residues.

The chain couples TRBV5-1 to TRBJ2-6; D remains ambiguous. Looked up from germline, CDR1 is SGHRS and CDR2 is YFSETQ. The germline V and J ends were trimmed by 5 bases and 0 bases, with 12 bases remaining between them. The CDR3 runs to 16 residues. The CDR3 DNA sequence: TGCGCCAGCAGAGACGGACGGCCCTCTGGGGCCAACGTCCTGACTTTC. This translates into CASRDGRPSGANVLTF.